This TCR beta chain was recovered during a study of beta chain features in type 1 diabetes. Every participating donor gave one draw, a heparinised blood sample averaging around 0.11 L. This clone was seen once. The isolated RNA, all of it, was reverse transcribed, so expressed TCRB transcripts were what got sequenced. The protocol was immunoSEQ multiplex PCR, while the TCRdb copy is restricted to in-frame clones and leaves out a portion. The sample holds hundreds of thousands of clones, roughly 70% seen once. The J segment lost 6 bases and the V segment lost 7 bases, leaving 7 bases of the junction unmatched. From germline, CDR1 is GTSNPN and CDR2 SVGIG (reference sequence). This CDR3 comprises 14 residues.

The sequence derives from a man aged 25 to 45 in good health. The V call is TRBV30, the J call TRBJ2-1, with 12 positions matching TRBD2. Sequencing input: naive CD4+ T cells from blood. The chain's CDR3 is CAFGASGRANEQFF. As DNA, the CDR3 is TGTGCCTTTGGGGCTAGCGGGAGGGCCAATGAGCAGTTCTTC.